This TCR beta chain originates from a study of metastatic and nonmetastatic thyroid tumors. Turning to the study itself: Both malignant and benign thyroid patients supplied peripheral blood and tumor or nodule tissue samples, across which the repertoires of these patients were then compared.

Germline CDR1 reads SGHAT; CDR2 reads FQNNGV. Deletions cut 4 bases from V and 6 bases from J, with 8 bases between. The CDR3 is 12 residues long. All patients were treatment-naive before thyroid surgery. The authors' processing: Using the CDR3 differences seen across clinicopathological groups, the authors built a distant-metastasis classifier for papillary thyroid cancer, which was meant to discriminate distant-metastatic patients. TCRdb called clones again from the PCR reads with MiXCR. Clone size and V and J calls follow TCRdb, not the original study. The table shows 15,000 to 20,000 clones, with about 30% occurring only once.

The chain employs TRBV11-2 and TRBJ2-3; the D is unclear. Sequencing input: tumor tissue. The receptor was isolated from a female donor with papillary thyroid cancer or a benign thyroid nodule (not recorded which). Some clones in this sample may be carry-over from other donors' samples. CDR3 sequence: CASSSSGDTQYF. DNA for the CDR3: TGTGCCAGCAGCTCATCCGGTGATACGCAGTATTTT.